These 32 T cell receptor beta chains were all obtained from the same sample, sequenced in a study of blood T cells in healthy people across ages. Sample-barcoded 5' priming and a J-beta primer mix drove a second PCR of roughly 7 to 11 cycles. TCRdb independently ran MiXCR on the 5' RACE reads; one entry per CDR3 protein. This table holds around 670,000 distinct CDR3 sequences, about 30% found once. The sequenced sample was blood. The receptors here all came from a woman older than 75 in good health.

This clonotype was seen a handful of times. A much larger clonotype is one base distant, so this may be a read error. The CDR3 reads CGAPRAGNYNSPLHF. CDR3 coding DNA: TGCGGTGCCCCCCGGGCAGGCAATTATAATTCACCCCTCCACTTT. The V call is TRBV20-1, the J call TRBJ1-6; D remains unclear. The CDR3 runs 15 residues. In germline, CDR1 is DFQATT, CDR2 SNEGSKA (reference sequence).

This clonotype was seen once. This CDR3 is missing its conserved last phenylalanine or tryptophan, likely due to a read error. The chain joins TRBV12-3 or TRBV12-4 to TRBJ1-5, with 7 bases aligning to TRBD1. The J segment lost 9 bases and the V segment lost 6 bases, leaving 11 bases of the junction unmatched. This CDR3 comprises 14 residues. The CDR3 loop reads CASSRTGDGRPQHS. CDR3 sequence (DNA): TGTGCCAGCAGCCGAACAGGGGACGGAAGGCCCCAGCATTCT.

This clonotype was seen a few times. This chain joins TRBV20-1 and TRBJ1-1; the D gene is possibly TRBD1 (6 bases). CDR3 length: 15 residues. Trimming took 1 base from V and 1 from J, leaving 13 bases between them. Germline V gives CDR1 DFQATT, CDR2 SNEGSKA (reference sequence). The CDR3 protein is CSARAVQGPNTEAFF. CDR3 nucleotide sequence: TGCAGTGCTAGAGCTGTACAGGGTCCGAACACTGAAGCTTTCTTT.

On this clonotype: A much larger clone lies one base from this, so it may be a read error. The gene calls are TRBV7-2 and TRBJ2-3; 7 bases align to TRBD2. From germline, CDR1 is SGHTA and CDR2 FQGNSA. The CDR3 has 12 amino acids. The CDR3 DNA sequence: TGTGCCGGCAGCTGGGGGGGAGATACGCAGTATTTT. This translates into CAGSWGGDTQYF.

The table lists this clonotype with many counts. V usage is TRBV25-1 and J usage is TRBJ1-5; D call uncertain. Germline V CDR1 and CDR2: MGHDK, SYGVNS. Trimming stripped 1 base from V and 8 bases from J, with 12 bases between. This CDR3 comprises 14 residues. CDR3 residues: CASSEFGGIKPQHF. DNA of the CDR3: TGTGCCAGCAGTGAATTTGGAGGAATCAAGCCCCAGCATTTT.

This rearrangement joins TRBV5-1 to TRBJ2-7, with 8 positions matching TRBD2. The CDR3 has 14 residues. V was clipped by 7 bases and J by 7 bases; unmatched bases: 13. Per the germline V gene, CDR1 is SGHRS and CDR2 is YFSETQ. This CDR3 reads CASLAGRLDDEQYF. In DNA form, the CDR3 reads TGCGCCAGCTTAGCGGGGAGGCTTGACGATGAGCAGTACTTC.

At least ten counts were recorded for this clonotype. The chain has TRBV29-1 and TRBJ1-1; a weak D match, TRBD1 (5 bases). The germline V gene encodes CDR1 SQVTM and CDR2 ANQGSEA. V was clipped by 6 bases and J by 8 bases, with 13 bases between them. The CDR3 extends over 11 amino acids. CDR3 sequence (DNA): TGCAGCGTCACAATGACAGAGGAAGCTTTCTTT. Protein sequence: CSVTMTEEAFF. The complete variable domain, with remaining parts taken from reference TRBV29-1 and TRBJ1-1, reads SAVISQKPSRDICQRGTSLTIQCQVDSQVTMMFWYRQQPGQSLTLIATANQGSEATYESGFVIDKFPISRPNLTFSTLTVSNMSPEDSSIYLCSVTMTEEAFFGQGTRLTVV.

The chain recombines TRBV27 with TRBJ1-4, with TRBD1 identical over 8 bases. The trim removed 3 bases at V and 8 bases at J, leaving 8 bases unmatched. The CDR3 contains 15 residues. From germline, CDR1 is MNHEY and CDR2 SMNVEV (reference sequence). CDR3 sequence reads: CASSFRGQGWEKLFF. The DNA for the CDR3 is TGTGCCAGCAGTTTCAGGGGGCAGGGGTGGGAAAAACTGTTTTTT.

The V and J genes are TRBV12-3 or TRBV12-4 and TRBJ1-2; D might be TRBD1 (5 bases). Trimming shortened V by 8 bases and J by 3 bases, and 16 bases separated the two germline ends. This CDR3 is built from 14 residues. CDR3 nucleotides: TGTGCCAGCGGCACCCCGGGACGGGACTATGGCTACACCTTC. Translated, it gives CASGTPGRDYGYTF.

This clonotype occurred a few times. The chain couples TRBV7-9 to TRBJ1-5; D ambiguous. The germline CDR1 and CDR2 sequences are SEHNR and FQNEAQ (reference sequence). The CDR3 is 13 residues long. The V and J ends lost 2 bases and 6 bases respectively, with 8 bases between them. The CDR3 sequence: CASSLSGFQPQHF. CDR3 nucleotide sequence: TGTGCCAGCAGCTTATCGGGGTTTCAGCCCCAGCATTTT.

The chain employs TRBV20-1 and TRBJ1-5; TRBD1 might be the D (5 bases). The germline gives CDR1 DFQATT, CDR2 SNEGSKA (reference sequence). Trimming removed 3 bases from V and 6 bases from J, with 15 bases in between. The CDR3 runs 14 residues. The chain's CDR3 is CSASPTQGGQPQHF. The DNA for the CDR3 is TGCAGTGCTAGCCCCACCCAGGGAGGTCAGCCCCAGCATTTT.

This clonotype was counted ten times or more. The chain combines TRBV24-1 with TRBJ2-5, with D possibly matching TRBD1 (5 bases). V was pared by 3 bases and J by 5 bases, with 15 bases between. CDR3 size: 15 residues. Germline V CDR1 and CDR2: KGHDR, SFDVKD. CDR3 DNA sequence: TGTGCCACCAGTGATAGGACACTCCGGCGGGAGACCCAGTACTTC. Translated: CATSDRTLRRETQYF.

This clonotype was seen many times. This chain connects TRBV20-1 to TRBJ2-7; the D gene is possibly TRBD1 (6 bases). Trimming removed 5 bases at V and 0 bases at J, with 14 bases between. The CDR3 is made up of 14 amino acids. Looked up from germline, CDR1 is DFQATT and CDR2 is SNEGSKA (reference sequence). CDR3 in DNA: TGCAGTGCTCTCGGACAGCTGAGCTCCTACGAGCAGTACTTC. It is translated as CSALGQLSSYEQYF.

This clonotype was seen ten or more times. The chain is built from TRBV7-9 and TRBJ1-2, with TRBD1 matching over 7 bases. The V segment lost 5 bases and the J segment 4 bases; nucleotides outside the gene matches: 7. In germline, CDR1 is SEHNR, CDR2 FQNEAQ (reference sequence). The length of the CDR3 is 14 residues. CDR3 region: CASSVQGRSYGYTF. The CDR3 nucleotides read TGTGCCAGCAGCGTACAGGGGCGCTCCTATGGCTACACCTTC.

The chain uses TRBV29-1 and TRBJ2-1; tentative D call: TRBD2 (7 bases). V was shortened by 7 bases and J by 3 bases, with 13 bases between the two germline ends. Germline V gene lookup returns CDR1 SQVTM and CDR2 ANQGSEA. The CDR3 extends over 13 amino acids. The CDR3 DNA is TGCAGCGGGGGGGGAGGGGGCTACAATGAGCAGTTCTTC. Encoded protein: CSGGGGGYNEQFF.

CDR3 nucleotide sequence: TGCGCCAGCAGCCGCCAGGGGACACGGTCCTACGAGCAGTACTTC. Translated, it gives CASSRQGTRSYEQYF. The chain couples TRBV5-1 to TRBJ2-7; D possibly corresponds to TRBD1 (6 bases). CDR3 length: 15 residues. The germline V gene has CDR1 SGHRS and CDR2 YFSETQ. V lost 4 bases to trimming and J lost 1 base, with 15 bases between them.

CDR3 sequence reads: CASSLSSGAGGSNEQFF. The CDR3 DNA reads as TGTGCCAGCAGCTTGTCAAGCGGGGCAGGGGGCTCCAATGAGCAGTTCTTC. The genes are TRBV7-2 and TRBJ2-1, with D possibly TRBD1 on 8 matching bases. V lost 3 bases and J 6 bases, leaving 21 bases between the germline ends. Per the germline V gene, CDR1 is SGHTA and CDR2 is FQGNSA. The CDR3 contains 17 residues.

A word on this clonotype: The junction differs from germline at one of its ends, possibly a read error. The V and J genes are TRBV12-3 or TRBV12-4 and TRBJ2-3, with D perhaps TRBD2 (6 bases). The CDR3 is made up of 16 amino acids. The CDR3 DNA follows: TGTGCCAGCAGTTTGGGCCCGGGAGTGAGGGCAGATGCGCAGTATTTT. It yields the protein CASSLGPGVRADAQYF.

The chain is built from TRBV10-3 and TRBJ2-1; 8 nucleotides match TRBD1. The CDR3 has 15 residues. Trimming removed 6 bases from V and 6 bases from J; junction bases left unmatched: 10. Germline V CDR1 and CDR2: ENHRY, SYGVKD. DNA for the CDR3: TGTGCCATCAGAGGGGGACAGGACACTATCAATGAGCAGTTCTTC. Its translation: CAIRGGQDTINEQFF.

The chain carries TRBV15 and TRBJ2-3; TRBD2 matches 10 bases. The CDR3 spans 15 residues. The germline gives CDR1 LNHNV, CDR2 YYDKDF (reference sequence). V lost 1 base and J lost 6; bases outside the gene matches: 4. The CDR3 nucleotides read TGTGCCACCAGCAGAGGGGGTAGCGGGGGGGATACGCAGTATTTT. Protein: CATSRGGSGGDTQYF.

There are many counts of this clonotype. V gene TRBV20-1 combines with J gene TRBJ1-6, with D unresolved. Germline V gene data show CDR1 as DFQATT and CDR2 as SNEGSKA (reference sequence). V was pared by 1 base and J by 8 bases, with 12 bases between. The length of the CDR3 is 14 residues. The CDR3 loop reads CSARGPSQDSPLHF. Written as DNA, the CDR3 is TGCAGTGCTAGAGGTCCCTCGCAGGATTCACCCCTCCACTTT.

V gene TRBV20-1 combines with J gene TRBJ1-2; perhaps TRBD1 as D (5 bases). The ends were cut back, 3 bases at V and 10 bases at J, with 21 bases in the middle. The CDR3 is 14 residues long. Germline V CDR1 and CDR2: DFQATT, SNEGSKA (reference sequence). CDR3 nucleotide sequence: TGCAGTGCTAGCCCTCGGACATCGGAGGGTGACTACACCTTC. This translates into CSASPRTSEGDYTF.

The sample holds a few counts of this clonotype. This chain's CDR3 is CSATSIQSNTEAFF. The CDR3 region has the DNA TGCAGTGCCACGAGCATACAGTCGAACACTGAAGCTTTCTTT. The rearrangement uses TRBV20-1 and TRBJ1-1, with D unresolved. Germline CDR1 is DFQATT and CDR2 is SNEGSKA (reference sequence). The length of the CDR3 is 14 residues. V was cut by 6 bases and J by 1 base, with 15 bases left in between.

This clonotype was seen repeatedly, ten times or more. The chain joins TRBV20-1 to TRBJ1-1; D is uncertain. V was clipped by 2 bases and J by 4 bases, with 8 bases between them. Germline V gene data show CDR1 as DFQATT and CDR2 as SNEGSKA (reference sequence). The CDR3 is 12 amino acids. The chain's CDR3 is CSARSRGTEAFF. CDR3 DNA sequence: TGCAGTGCTAGATCACGGGGCACTGAAGCTTTCTTT.

This clonotype has at least ten counts. The chain has TRBV6-5 and TRBJ1-2; no reliable D call. Germline assignment: CDR1 MNHEY and CDR2 SVGAGI. CDR3 size: 13 residues. V gave up 0 bases and J gave up 8 bases, with 10 bases separating them. The DNA for the CDR3 is TGTGCCAGCAGTTACTCGGTGGTTAACGGCTACACCTTC. Encoded protein: CASSYSVVNGYTF.

This clonotype was picked up many times. The rearrangement links TRBV30 to TRBJ2-5; TRBD2 matches 7 bases. J was trimmed by 3 bases and V by 2 bases; bases with no gene match: 3. CDR3 length: 13 amino acids. Germline values: CDR1 GTSNPN, CDR2 SVGIG (reference sequence). CDR3 amino acids: CAWSLGGEETQYF. CDR3 bases: TGTGCCTGGAGTCTGGGGGGGGAAGAGACCCAGTACTTC.

This clonotype came up many times. This may be a read error: a much more frequent sequence differs by one nucleotide. J is TRBJ2-5 and V is TRBV15; weak D call: TRBD2 (6 bases). V lost 6 bases, J lost 1 base, and 21 bases lay in between. Germline loops: CDR1 LNHNV, CDR2 YYDKDF (reference sequence). This CDR3 is built from 17 residues. Here the CDR3 DNA reads TGTGCCACCAGACCTGGTACTAACGGGGGACCCCAAGAGACCCAGTACTTC. It is translated as CATRPGTNGGPQETQYF.

This clonotype has a count of ten or more. The rearrangement joins TRBV6-5 to TRBJ1-6, with no clear D. V lost 0 bases and J lost 13, with 10 bases in between. This CDR3 spans 13 amino acids. Germline-derived CDR1 and CDR2 are MNHEY and SVGAGI. CDR3 DNA: TGTGCCAGCAGTTACTCTTTTCTACAGCCCCTCCACTTT. This gives the protein CASSYSFLQPLHF.

In this sample, this clonotype turned up a few times. This chain uses TRBV27 with TRBJ1-5; no clear D. With 1 base removed from V and 6 bases from J, the gap between germline ends came to 10 bases. From germline, CDR1 is MNHEY and CDR2 SMNVEV (reference sequence). This CDR3 region has 14 residues. The CDR3 spells CASSLYGVGQPQHF. The CDR3 DNA follows: TGTGCCAGCAGTTTATACGGGGTCGGTCAGCCCCAGCATTTT.

Notes on this clonotype: A much larger clone lies a single base off, so this may be a read error. The chain has TRBV29-1 and TRBJ2-7; possible D gene TRBD2, 5 bases. The CDR3 has 15 amino acids. The germline V and J ends were trimmed by 3 bases and 7 bases, with 22 bases remaining between them. Germline loops: CDR1 SQVTM, CDR2 ANQGSEA. CDR3 DNA: TGCAGCGTTGAGTGGGGAGTACTGAGTGGCAATGAGCAGTACTTC. Protein: CSVEWGVLSGNEQYF.

There are a few counts of this clonotype. This chain links TRBV12-3 or TRBV12-4 with TRBJ2-1; 13 bases match TRBD2. The CDR3 sequence is 16 residues long. The J segment lost 7 bases and the V segment lost 3 bases, leaving 6 bases of the junction unmatched. CDR3: CASSLPTSGGVNEQFF. The DNA of the CDR3 is TGTGCCAGCAGTTTGCCCACTAGCGGGGGGGTTAATGAGCAGTTCTTC.

About this clonotype itself: It may be a read error: a sequence one base away is much more abundant. The genes are TRBV30 and TRBJ2-1, with 7 positions matching TRBD1. Germline V gene lookup returns CDR1 GTSNPN and CDR2 SVGIG (reference sequence). The length of the CDR3 is 16 residues. With V trimmed by 5 bases and J by 8 bases, 18 bases remained unmatched. The DNA of the CDR3 is TGTGCCTGGTCGCTGAAGACTGCAAACACAGGGGATGAGCAGTTCTTC. Its protein is CAWSLKTANTGDEQFF.